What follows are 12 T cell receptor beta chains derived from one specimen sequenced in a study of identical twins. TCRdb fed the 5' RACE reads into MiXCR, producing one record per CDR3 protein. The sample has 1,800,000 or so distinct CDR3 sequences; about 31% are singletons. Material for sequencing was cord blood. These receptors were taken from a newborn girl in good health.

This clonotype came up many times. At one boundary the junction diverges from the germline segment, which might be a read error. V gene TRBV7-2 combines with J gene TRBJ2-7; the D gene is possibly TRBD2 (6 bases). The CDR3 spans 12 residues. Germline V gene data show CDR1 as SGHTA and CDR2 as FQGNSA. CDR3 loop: CASSLDYYEQYF. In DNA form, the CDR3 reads TGCGCCAGCAGCTTGGACTACTACGAGCAGTACTTC. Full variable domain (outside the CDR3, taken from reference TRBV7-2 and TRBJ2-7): GAGVSQSPSNKVTEKGKDVELRCDPISGHTALYWYRQSLGQGLEFLIYFQGNSAPDKSGLPSDRFSAERTGGSVSTLTIQRTQQEDSAVYLCASSLDYYEQYFGPGTRLTVT.

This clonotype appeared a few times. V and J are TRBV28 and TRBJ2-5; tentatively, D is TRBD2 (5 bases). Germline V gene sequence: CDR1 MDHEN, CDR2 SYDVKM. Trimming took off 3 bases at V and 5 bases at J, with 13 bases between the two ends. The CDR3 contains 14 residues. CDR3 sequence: CASSFRGSSETQYF. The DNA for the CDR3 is TGTGCCAGCAGTTTCCGCGGGTCGTCCGAGACCCAGTACTTC.

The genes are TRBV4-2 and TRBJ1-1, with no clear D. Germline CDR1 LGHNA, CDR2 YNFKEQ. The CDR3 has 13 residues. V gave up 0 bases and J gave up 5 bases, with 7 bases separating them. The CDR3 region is CASSQDLITEAFF. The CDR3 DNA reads TGTGCCAGCAGCCAAGATTTAATAACTGAAGCTTTCTTT.

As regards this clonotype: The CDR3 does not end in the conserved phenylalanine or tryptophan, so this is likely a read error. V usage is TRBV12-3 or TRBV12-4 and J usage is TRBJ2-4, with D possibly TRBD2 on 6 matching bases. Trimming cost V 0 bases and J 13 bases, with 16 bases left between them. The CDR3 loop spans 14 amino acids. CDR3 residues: CASSLAGGTGEQYY. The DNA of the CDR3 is TGTGCCAGCAGTTTAGCGGGGGGTACGGGGGAGCAGTACTAC.

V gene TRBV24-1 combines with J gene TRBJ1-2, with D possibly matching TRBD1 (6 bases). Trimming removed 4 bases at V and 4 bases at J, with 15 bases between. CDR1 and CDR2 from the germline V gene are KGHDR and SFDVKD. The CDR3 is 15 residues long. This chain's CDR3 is CATSERATGIYGYTF. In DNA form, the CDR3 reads TGTGCCACCAGTGAGAGGGCTACAGGGATCTATGGCTACACCTTC.

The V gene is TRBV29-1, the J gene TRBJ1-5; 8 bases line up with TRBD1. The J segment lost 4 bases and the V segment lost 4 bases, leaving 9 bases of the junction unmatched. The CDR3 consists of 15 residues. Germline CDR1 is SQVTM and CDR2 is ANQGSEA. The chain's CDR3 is CSVGQGIMVNQPQHF. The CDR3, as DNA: TGCAGCGTTGGACAGGGGATTATGGTGAATCAGCCCCAGCATTTT.

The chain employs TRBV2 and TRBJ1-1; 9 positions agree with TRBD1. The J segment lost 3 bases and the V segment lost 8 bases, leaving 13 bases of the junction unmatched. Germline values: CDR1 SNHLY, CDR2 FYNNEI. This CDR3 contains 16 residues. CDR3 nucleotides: TGTGCCAGCCCTGACTTACACAGGGGGCTGGACACTGAAGCTTTCTTT. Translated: CASPDLHRGLDTEAFF.

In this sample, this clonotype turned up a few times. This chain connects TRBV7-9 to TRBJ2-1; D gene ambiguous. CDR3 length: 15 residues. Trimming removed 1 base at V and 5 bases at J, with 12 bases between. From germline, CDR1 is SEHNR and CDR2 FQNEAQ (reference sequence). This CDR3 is CASSLETDTNNEQFF. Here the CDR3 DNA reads TGTGCCAGCAGCTTAGAGACGGATACTAACAATGAGCAGTTCTTC.

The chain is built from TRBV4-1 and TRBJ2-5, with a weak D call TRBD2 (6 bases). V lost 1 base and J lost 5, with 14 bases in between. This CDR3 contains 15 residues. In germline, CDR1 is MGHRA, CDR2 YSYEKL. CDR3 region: CASSQGQRARETQYF. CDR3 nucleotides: TGCGCCAGCAGCCAAGGGCAGCGGGCTCGGGAGACCCAGTACTTC.

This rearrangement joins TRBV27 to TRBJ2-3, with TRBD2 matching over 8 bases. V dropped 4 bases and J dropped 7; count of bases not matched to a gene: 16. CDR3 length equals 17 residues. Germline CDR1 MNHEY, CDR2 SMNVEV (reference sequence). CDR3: CASSSLISGTRVHTQYF. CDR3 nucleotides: TGTGCCAGCAGTTCCTTGATCTCCGGGACTAGGGTCCATACGCAGTATTTT.

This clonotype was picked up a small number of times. The CDR3 DNA reads TGTGCCATCAACGGGGGGGGCGATAACGAGCAGTACTTC. Its protein product is CAINGGGDNEQYF. The J gene is TRBJ2-4, the V gene TRBV10-3; 8 nucleotides line up with TRBD2. The J call may not be correct, given that the DNA end is closer to TRBJ2-7. CDR1 and CDR2 (germline): ENHRY, SYGVKD. This CDR3 region has 13 residues.

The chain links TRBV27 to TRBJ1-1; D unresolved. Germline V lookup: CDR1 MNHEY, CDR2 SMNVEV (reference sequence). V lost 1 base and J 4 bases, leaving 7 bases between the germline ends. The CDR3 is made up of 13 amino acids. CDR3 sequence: CASSLYKGTEAFF. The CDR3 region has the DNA TGTGCCAGCAGTTTATATAAGGGCACTGAAGCTTTCTTT.